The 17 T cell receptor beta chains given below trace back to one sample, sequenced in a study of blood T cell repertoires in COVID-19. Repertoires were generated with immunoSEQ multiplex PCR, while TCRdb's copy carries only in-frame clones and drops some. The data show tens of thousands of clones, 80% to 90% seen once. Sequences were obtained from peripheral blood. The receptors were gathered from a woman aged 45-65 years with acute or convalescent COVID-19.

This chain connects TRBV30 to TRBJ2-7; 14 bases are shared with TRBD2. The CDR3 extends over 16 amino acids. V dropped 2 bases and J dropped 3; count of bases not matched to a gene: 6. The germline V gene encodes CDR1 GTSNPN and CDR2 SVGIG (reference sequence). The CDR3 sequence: CAWSPPGLAGGYEQYF. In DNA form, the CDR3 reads TGTGCCTGGAGTCCACCAGGACTAGCGGGGGGCTACGAGCAGTACTTC.

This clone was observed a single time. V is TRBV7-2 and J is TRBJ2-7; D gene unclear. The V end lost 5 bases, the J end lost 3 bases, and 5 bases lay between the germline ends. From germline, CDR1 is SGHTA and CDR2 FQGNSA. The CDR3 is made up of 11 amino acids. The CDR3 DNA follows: TGTGCCAGCAGCCAGGACTACGAGCAGTACTTC. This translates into CASSQDYEQYF.

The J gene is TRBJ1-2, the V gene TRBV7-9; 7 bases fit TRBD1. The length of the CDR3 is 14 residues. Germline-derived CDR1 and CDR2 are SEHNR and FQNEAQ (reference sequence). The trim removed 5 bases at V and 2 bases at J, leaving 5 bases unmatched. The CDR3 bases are TGTGCCAGCAGCCCCCCGGGACAGAACTATGGCTACACCTTC. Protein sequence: CASSPPGQNYGYTF. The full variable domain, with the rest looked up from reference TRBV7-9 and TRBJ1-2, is DTGVSQNPRHKITKRGQNVTFRCDPISEHNRLYWYRQTLGQGPEFLTYFQNEAQLEKSRLLSDRFSAERPKGSFSTLEIQRTEQGDSAMYLCASSPPGQNYGYTFGSGTRLTVV.

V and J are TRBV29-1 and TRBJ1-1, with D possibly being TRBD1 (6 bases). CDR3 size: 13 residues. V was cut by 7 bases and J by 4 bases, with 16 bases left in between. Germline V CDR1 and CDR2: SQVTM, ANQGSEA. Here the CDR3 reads CSADVGAATEAFF. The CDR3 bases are TGCAGCGCCGATGTGGGGGCGGCCACTGAAGCTTTCTTT.

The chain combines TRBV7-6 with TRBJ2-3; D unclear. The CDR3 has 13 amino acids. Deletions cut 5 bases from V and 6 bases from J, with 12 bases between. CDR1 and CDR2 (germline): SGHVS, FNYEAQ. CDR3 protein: CASSAVFGDTQYF. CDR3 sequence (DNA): TGTGCCAGCAGCGCCGTGTTCGGGGATACGCAGTATTTT.

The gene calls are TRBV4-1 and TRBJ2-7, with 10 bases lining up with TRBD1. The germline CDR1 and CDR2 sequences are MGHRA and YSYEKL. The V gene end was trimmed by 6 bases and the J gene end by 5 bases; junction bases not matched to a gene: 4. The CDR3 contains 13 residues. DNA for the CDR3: TGCGCCAGCAGGCTCGGGACAGGGGACGAGCAGTACTTC. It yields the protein CASRLGTGDEQYF.

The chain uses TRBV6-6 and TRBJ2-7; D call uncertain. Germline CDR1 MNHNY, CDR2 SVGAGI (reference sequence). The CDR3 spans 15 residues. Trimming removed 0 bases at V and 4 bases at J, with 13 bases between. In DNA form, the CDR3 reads TGTGCCAGCAGTTACTCGAGTCAGGCCCCTTACGAGCAGTACTTC. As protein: CASSYSSQAPYEQYF.

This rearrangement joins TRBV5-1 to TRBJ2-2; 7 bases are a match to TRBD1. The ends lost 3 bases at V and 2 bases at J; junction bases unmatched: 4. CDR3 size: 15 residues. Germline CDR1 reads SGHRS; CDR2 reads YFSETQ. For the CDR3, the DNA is TGCGCCAGCAGCTCAGGGGGAATAAACACCGGGGAGCTGTTTTTT. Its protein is CASSSGGINTGELFF.

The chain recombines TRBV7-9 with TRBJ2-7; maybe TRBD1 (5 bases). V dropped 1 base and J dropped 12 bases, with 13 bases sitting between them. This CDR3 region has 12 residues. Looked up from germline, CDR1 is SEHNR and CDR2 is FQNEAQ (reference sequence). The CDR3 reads CASSLETGSTYF. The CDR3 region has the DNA TGTGCCAGCAGCTTAGAAACAGGAAGCACGTACTTC.

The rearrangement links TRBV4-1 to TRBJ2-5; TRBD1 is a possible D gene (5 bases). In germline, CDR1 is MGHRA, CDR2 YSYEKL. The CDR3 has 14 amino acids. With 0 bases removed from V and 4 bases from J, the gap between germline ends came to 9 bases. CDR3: CASSQEGVLETQYF. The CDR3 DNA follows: TGCGCCAGCAGCCAAGAAGGGGTTCTAGAGACCCAGTACTTC.

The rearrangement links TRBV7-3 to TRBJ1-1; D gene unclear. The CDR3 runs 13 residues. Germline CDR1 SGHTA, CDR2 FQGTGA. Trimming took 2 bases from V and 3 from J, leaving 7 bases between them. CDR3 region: CASSLVRDTEAFF. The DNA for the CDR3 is TGTGCCAGCAGCTTAGTGAGGGACACTGAAGCTTTCTTT.

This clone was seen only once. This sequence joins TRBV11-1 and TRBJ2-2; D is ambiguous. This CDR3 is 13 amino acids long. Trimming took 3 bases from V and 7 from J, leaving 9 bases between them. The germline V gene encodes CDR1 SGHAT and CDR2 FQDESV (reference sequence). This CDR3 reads CASSFMGVGELFF. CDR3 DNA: TGTGCCAGCAGCTTCATGGGCGTCGGGGAGCTGTTTTTT.

CDR3 nucleotides: TGTGCCAGCAGCTTAGTGTCTGGCCTCCCTGAAAAACTGTTTTTT. Translated, it gives CASSLVSGLPEKLFF. The chain recombines TRBV7-9 with TRBJ1-4; D ambiguous. CDR3 size: 15 residues. Germline CDR1 and CDR2: SEHNR and FQNEAQ (reference sequence). Deletions cut 1 base from V and 7 bases from J, with 13 bases between. Full variable domain (rest looked up from reference TRBV7-9 and TRBJ1-4): DTGVSQNPRHKITKRGQNVTFRCDPISEHNRLYWYRQTLGQGPEFLTYFQNEAQLEKSRLLSDRFSAERPKGSFSTLEIQRTEQGDSAMYLCASSLVSGLPEKLFFGSGTQLSVL.

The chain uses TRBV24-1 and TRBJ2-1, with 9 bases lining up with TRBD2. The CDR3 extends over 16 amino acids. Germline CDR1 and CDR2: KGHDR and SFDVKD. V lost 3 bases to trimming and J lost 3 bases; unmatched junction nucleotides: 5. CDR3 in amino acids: CATSDPELAGYNEQFF. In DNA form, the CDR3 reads TGTGCCACCAGTGATCCAGAACTAGCGGGCTACAATGAGCAGTTCTTC.

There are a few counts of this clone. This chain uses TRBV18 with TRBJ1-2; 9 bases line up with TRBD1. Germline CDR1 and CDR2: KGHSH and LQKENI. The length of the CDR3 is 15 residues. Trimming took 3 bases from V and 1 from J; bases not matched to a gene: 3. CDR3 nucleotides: TGTGCCAGCTCACCCGGGACAGGGATTAACTATGGCTACACCTTC. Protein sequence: CASSPGTGINYGYTF.

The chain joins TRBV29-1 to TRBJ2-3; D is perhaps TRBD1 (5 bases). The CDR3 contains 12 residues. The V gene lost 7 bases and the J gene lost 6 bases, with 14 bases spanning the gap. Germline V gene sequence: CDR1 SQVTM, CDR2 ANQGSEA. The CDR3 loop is CSARIPGDTQYF. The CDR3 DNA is TGCAGCGCCCGGATCCCAGGGGATACGCAGTATTTT.

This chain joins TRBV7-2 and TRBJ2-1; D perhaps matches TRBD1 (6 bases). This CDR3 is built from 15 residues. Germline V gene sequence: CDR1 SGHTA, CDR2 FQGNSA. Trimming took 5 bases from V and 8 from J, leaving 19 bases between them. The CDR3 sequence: CASSALPGVFDEQFF. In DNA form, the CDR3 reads TGTGCCAGCAGCGCTCTCCCAGGGGTATTCGATGAGCAGTTCTTC. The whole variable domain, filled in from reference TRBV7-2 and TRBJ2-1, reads GAGVSQSPSNKVTEKGKDVELRCDPISGHTALYWYRQSLGQGLEFLIYFQGNSAPDKSGLPSDRFSAERTGGSVSTLTIQRTQQEDSAVYLCASSALPGVFDEQFFGPGTRLTVL.